These 7 T cell receptor beta chains share one sample of origin, sequenced in a study of shared clonotypes between healthy human individuals. Some clones are missing from TCRdb's copy, which holds only in-frame ones; the method was immunoSEQ multiplex PCR. The data show approximately 2.3 million clones, with approximately 95% seen just once and 0.39% held by the top ten. The material sequenced was naive CD4+ T cells from PBMCs. Stated subset: CD45RA+ positively selected. The source of these receptors is a man aged 18 to 30 in good health. Some clones in this sample may be carry-over from other donors' samples.

V usage is TRBV4-3 and J usage is TRBJ2-1; possibly TRBD1 for D (5 bases). The CDR3 has 16 residues. Germline-derived CDR1 and CDR2 are LGHNA and YSLEER. V gave up 0 bases and J gave up 6 bases, with 15 bases separating them. This chain's CDR3 is CASSQESQGFGNEQFF. Here the CDR3 DNA reads TGCGCCAGCAGCCAAGAGAGCCAGGGCTTCGGCAATGAGCAGTTCTTC.

The genes are TRBV28 and TRBJ2-7, with D possibly matching TRBD1 (5 bases). This CDR3 comprises 14 residues. The germline gives CDR1 MDHEN, CDR2 SYDVKM. Trimming cost V 3 bases and J 4 bases, with 13 bases left between them. CDR3 region: CASSLTDPTYEQYF. CDR3 nucleotides: TGTGCCAGCAGTTTGACAGATCCTACTTACGAGCAGTACTTC.

V and J are TRBV30 and TRBJ1-1; TRBD1 is a possible D gene (5 bases). The ends were cut back, 3 bases at V and 11 bases at J, with 19 bases in the middle. The CDR3 has 13 amino acids. Germline V CDR1 and CDR2: GTSNPN, SVGIG (reference sequence). CDR3 DNA: TGTGCCTGGAGAAACACTGGGGGGGGTACGGCTTTCTTT. Translation: CAWRNTGGGTAFF.

Regarding this clone: This sample also contains other DNA sequences that code for the same CDR3. The rearrangement joins TRBV18 to TRBJ2-3; 12 nucleotides agree with TRBD2. This CDR3 spans 16 amino acids. Germline CDR1 reads KGHSH; CDR2 reads LQKENI. J gave up 4 bases and V 0 bases, and 2 bases lay outside the gene matches. The CDR3 region is CASSPPGLAGADTQYF. CDR3 sequence (DNA): TGTGCCAGCTCACCACCGGGACTAGCGGGCGCAGATACGCAGTATTTT.

CDR3 amino acids: CASGYTAGGRGYTF. CDR3 coding DNA: TGTGCCAGCGGCTATACGGCGGGAGGACGCGGCTACACCTTC. The rearrangement links TRBV6-5 to TRBJ1-2; D is unclear. Between the trimmed V and J ends, which lost 8 bases and 8 bases, there was a span of 21 bases. The CDR3 length is 14 residues. CDR1 MNHEY and CDR2 SVGAGI come from the germline V gene.

This clone was observed once. The chain links TRBV5-1 to TRBJ2-7, with TRBD1 identical over 10 bases. Trimming removed 4 bases from V and 3 bases from J; junction bases left unmatched: 10. The CDR3 consists of 16 residues. In germline, CDR1 is SGHRS, CDR2 YFSETQ. This CDR3 is CASSPEGQGYFYEQYF. The DNA of the CDR3 is TGCGCCAGCAGCCCGGAGGGACAGGGGTATTTCTACGAGCAGTACTTC.

The chain combines TRBV2 with TRBJ2-1; D is uncertain. The germline V gene has CDR1 SNHLY and CDR2 FYNNEI. V was trimmed by 6 bases and J by 6 bases, leaving 15 bases between them. This CDR3 has 14 amino acids. The CDR3 DNA reads TGTGCCAGCAGCCAAGGATTACTGGGCAATGAGCAGTTCTTC. Its translation is CASSQGLLGNEQFF.